The 8 T cell receptor beta chains presented below share a single source sample, sequenced in a study of blood T cells in healthy people across ages. Combining a sample-barcoded 5' primer with a J-beta primer mix, a second PCR ran for roughly 6 to 12 cycles. Via MiXCR, TCRdb re-called the 5' RACE reads, giving one row per CDR3 protein. The data show 760,000 or so distinct CDR3 sequences, more than 20% seen once. These data were also filed under a second study, of T cells of mothers and their children.

The sequenced material came from blood. Source of these receptors: a boy aged 5-17 years in good health.

This chain uses TRBV6-1 with TRBJ2-3; 12 nucleotides agree with TRBD2. The junction had 6 bases not matched to a gene; V was cut back by 4 bases and J by 4 bases. The CDR3 is made up of 16 amino acids. Germline V gives CDR1 MNHNS, CDR2 SASEGT. The CDR3 is CASSATSGGGADTQYF. The CDR3 nucleotides read TGTGCCAGCAGTGCGACTAGCGGGGGCGGCGCAGATACGCAGTATTTT.

The chain has TRBV6-5 and TRBJ2-7, with TRBD1 matching 7 bases. CDR3 length equals 13 residues. V gave up 5 bases and J gave up 7 bases; unmatched junction bases: 8. The V gene's germline CDR1 is MNHEY and CDR2 SVGAGI. This chain's CDR3 is CASSERGQSEQYF. The CDR3 DNA is TGTGCCAGCAGTGAAAGGGGACAGTCTGAGCAGTACTTC.

The chain uses TRBV28 and TRBJ2-5; D may be TRBD2 (7 bases). V lost 6 bases, J lost 5 bases, and 19 bases lay in between. The CDR3 consists of 15 residues. The V gene's germline CDR1 is MDHEN and CDR2 SYDVKM. CDR3 residues: CASSSLRGGGETQYF. In DNA form, the CDR3 reads TGTGCCAGCAGCTCCCTGAGGGGAGGGGGGGAGACCCAGTACTTC.

This sequence joins TRBV7-9 and TRBJ1-1; 8 bases map to TRBD1. The length of the CDR3 is 12 residues. V gave up 5 bases and J gave up 8 bases; unmatched junction bases: 4. From germline, CDR1 is SEHNR and CDR2 FQNEAQ (reference sequence). The CDR3 loop is CASSPRTGEAFF. The CDR3 DNA sequence: TGTGCCAGCAGCCCTCGGACAGGGGAAGCTTTCTTT.

The chain carries TRBV10-3 and TRBJ2-3; D is uncertain. V was shortened by 10 bases and J by 4 bases, with 9 bases between the two germline ends. Germline V gene data show CDR1 as ENHRY and CDR2 as SYGVKD. This CDR3 comprises 11 residues. This CDR3 reads CATWASDTQYF. The CDR3 nucleotides are TGTGCCACTTGGGCCTCAGATACGCAGTATTTT.

The chain couples TRBV20-1 to TRBJ2-5; 8 bases agree with TRBD2. The J call may be incorrect, as the DNA end agrees better with TRBJ2-1. CDR3 length: 14 amino acids. Germline-derived CDR1 and CDR2 are DFQATT and SNEGSKA (reference sequence). CDR3 loop: CSAPAGGGPNEQFF. CDR3 nucleotides: TGCAGTGCTCCAGCCGGGGGGGGCCCCAATGAGCAGTTCTTC.

This clonotype occurred a few times. The chain combines TRBV6-2 or TRBV6-3 with TRBJ2-1; 7 bases map to TRBD2. Germline lookup yields CDR1 MNHEY and CDR2 SVGEGT. J gave up 10 bases and V 5 bases, and 17 bases lay outside the gene matches. The CDR3 consists of 16 residues. CDR3 sequence: CASSPNLGLAVTEQFF. CDR3 nucleotide sequence: TGTGCCAGCAGTCCAAACCTCGGGCTAGCGGTGACCGAGCAGTTCTTC.

In this sample, this clonotype turned up a few times. This chain joins TRBV20-1 and TRBJ1-2; 12 nucleotides line up with TRBD1. Germline lookup yields CDR1 DFQATT and CDR2 SNEGSKA (reference sequence). This CDR3 has 18 amino acids. V lost 3 bases to trimming and J lost 0 bases; unmatched junction nucleotides: 11. CDR3 protein: CSASNSRDRGPPNYGYTF. CDR3 sequence (DNA): TGCAGTGCTAGCAATTCGCGGGACAGGGGGCCACCTAACTATGGCTACACCTTC.